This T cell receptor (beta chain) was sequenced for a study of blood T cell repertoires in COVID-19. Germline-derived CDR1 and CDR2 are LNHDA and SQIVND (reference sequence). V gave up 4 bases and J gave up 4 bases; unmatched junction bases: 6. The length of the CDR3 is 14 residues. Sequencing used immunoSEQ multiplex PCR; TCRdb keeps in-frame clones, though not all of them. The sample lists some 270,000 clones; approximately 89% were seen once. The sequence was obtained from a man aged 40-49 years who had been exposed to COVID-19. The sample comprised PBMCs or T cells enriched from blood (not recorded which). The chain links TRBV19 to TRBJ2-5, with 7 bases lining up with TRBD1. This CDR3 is CASSSLGTAETQYF. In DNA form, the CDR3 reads TGTGCCAGTAGTAGCCTGGGGACAGCAGAGACCCAGTACTTC.